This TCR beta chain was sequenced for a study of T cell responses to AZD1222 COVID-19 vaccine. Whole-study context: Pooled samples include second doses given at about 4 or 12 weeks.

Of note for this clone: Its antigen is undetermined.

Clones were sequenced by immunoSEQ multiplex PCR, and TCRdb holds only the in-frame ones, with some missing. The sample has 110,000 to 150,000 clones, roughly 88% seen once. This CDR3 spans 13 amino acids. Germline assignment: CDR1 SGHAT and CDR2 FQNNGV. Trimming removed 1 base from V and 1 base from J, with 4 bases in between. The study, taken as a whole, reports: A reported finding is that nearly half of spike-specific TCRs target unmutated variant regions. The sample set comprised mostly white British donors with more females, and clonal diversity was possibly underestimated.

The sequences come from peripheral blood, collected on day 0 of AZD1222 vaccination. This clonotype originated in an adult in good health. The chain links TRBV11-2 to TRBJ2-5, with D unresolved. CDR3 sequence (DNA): TGTGCCAGCAGCTTAGGCAGCCAAGAGACCCAGTACTTC. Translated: CASSLGSQETQYF.